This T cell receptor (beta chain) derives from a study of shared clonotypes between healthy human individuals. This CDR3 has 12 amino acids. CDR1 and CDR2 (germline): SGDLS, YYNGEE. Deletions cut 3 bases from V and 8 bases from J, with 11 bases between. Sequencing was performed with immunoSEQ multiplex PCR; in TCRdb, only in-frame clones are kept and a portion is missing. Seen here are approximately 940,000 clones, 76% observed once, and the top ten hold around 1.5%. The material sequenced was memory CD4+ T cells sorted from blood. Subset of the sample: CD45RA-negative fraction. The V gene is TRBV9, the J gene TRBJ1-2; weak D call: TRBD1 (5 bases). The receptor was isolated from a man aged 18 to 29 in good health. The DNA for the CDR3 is TGTGCCAGCAGCGAGGGGCGATGGGGCTACACCTTC. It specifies CASSEGRWGYTF.